This T cell receptor beta chain emerged from a study of shared clonotypes between healthy human individuals. The study's findings and limits: An anticipated effect of sequencing depth on clonotype sharing among donors was recognized. Sampling covered blood only; tissue repertoires likely differ.

The CDR3 covers 15 residues. Trimming took 5 bases from V and 7 from J; bases not matched to a gene: 6. Per the germline V gene, CDR1 is SGHTA and CDR2 is FQGTGA. Concerning this clone itself: Its antigen is still unknown.

Sequenced by immunoSEQ multiplex PCR; TCRdb stores in-frame clones only, minus some. The data hold 400,000 to 500,000 clones, with 75% to 85% observed a single time. The TCR originated in a woman aged 40 to 55 in good health. Some clones in this sample may be carry-over from other donors' samples. The sequenced sample was PBMCs. The chain couples TRBV7-3 to TRBJ2-1; 12 bases are shared with TRBD2. In nucleotides, the CDR3 is TGTGCCAGCAGCGAGACCGGGACTAGCGGGAATGAGCAGTTCTTC. This encodes CASSETGTSGNEQFF.